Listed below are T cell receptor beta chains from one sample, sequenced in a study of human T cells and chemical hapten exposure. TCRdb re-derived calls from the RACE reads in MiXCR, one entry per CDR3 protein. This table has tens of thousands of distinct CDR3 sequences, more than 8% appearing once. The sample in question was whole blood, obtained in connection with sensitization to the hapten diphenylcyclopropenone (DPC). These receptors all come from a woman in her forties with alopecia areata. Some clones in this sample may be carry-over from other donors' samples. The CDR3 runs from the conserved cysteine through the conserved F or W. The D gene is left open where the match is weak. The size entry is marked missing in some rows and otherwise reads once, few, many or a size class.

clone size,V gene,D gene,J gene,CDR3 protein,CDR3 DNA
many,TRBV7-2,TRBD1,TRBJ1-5,CASSLELWDRGSQPQHF,TGTGCCAGCAGCTTAGAATTATGGGACAGGGGATCCCAGCCCCAGCATTTT
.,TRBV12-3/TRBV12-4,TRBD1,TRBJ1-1,CASSLEGAVAEAFF,TGTGCCAGCAGTTTAGAGGGGGCGGTCGCTGAAGCTTTCTTT
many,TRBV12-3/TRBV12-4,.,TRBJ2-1,CASTWGTVDNEQFF,TGTGCCAGCACCTGGGGGACGGTGGACAATGAGCAGTTCTTC
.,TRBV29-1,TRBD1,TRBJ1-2,CSVDRGSYYGYTF,TGCAGCGTCGACAGGGGATCTTACTATGGCTACACCTTC
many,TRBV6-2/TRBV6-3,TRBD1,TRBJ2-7,CASSYWGQGAPRREQYF,TGTGCCAGCAGTTACTGGGGACAGGGGGCCCCTCGGCGCGAGCAGTACTTC
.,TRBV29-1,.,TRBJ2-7,CSVEEGAGLGEQYF,TGCAGCGTTGAAGAAGGAGCGGGCCTTGGCGAGCAGTACTTC
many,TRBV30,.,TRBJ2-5,CAWGRRGETQYF,TGTGCCTGGGGTCGCAGGGGAGAGACCCAGTACTTC
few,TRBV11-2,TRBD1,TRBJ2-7,CASSSAGTASYEQYF,TGTGCCAGCAGCTCCGCCGGGACAGCCTCCTACGAGCAGTACTTC
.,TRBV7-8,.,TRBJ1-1,CASSLQGRTEAFF,TGTGCCAGCAGCTTACAAGGGCGCACTGAAGCTTTCTTT
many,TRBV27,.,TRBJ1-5,CASSFYGGANQPQHF,TGTGCCAGCAGTTTTTATGGGGGGGCAAACCAGCCCCAGCATTTT
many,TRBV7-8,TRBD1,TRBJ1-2,CASSKSRDRGPGYTF,TGTGCCAGCAGCAAATCCCGGGACAGGGGACCGGGCTACACCTTC
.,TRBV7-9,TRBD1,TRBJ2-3,CASSLKGQTTDTQYF,TGTGCCAGCAGCTTAAAGGGACAGACCACAGATACGCAGTATTTT
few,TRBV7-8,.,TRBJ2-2,CASRVGWDQGIGELFF,TGTGCCAGCAGGGTGGGATGGGACCAGGGAATCGGGGAGCTGTTTTTT
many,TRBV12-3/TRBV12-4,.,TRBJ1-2,CASSFMREVGYTF,TGTGCCAGCAGTTTTATGAGGGAGGTTGGCTACACCTTC
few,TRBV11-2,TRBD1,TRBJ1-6,CASSPRDRVVGSPLHF,TGTGCCAGCAGCCCCCGGGACAGGGTTGTGGGTTCACCCCTCCACTTT
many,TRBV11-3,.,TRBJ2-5,CASSFRAQETQYF,TGTGCCAGCAGCTTCAGGGCCCAAGAGACCCAGTACTTC
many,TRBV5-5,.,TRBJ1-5,CASSLDGAEDQPQHF,TGTGCCAGCAGCTTAGACGGAGCAGAAGATCAGCCCCAGCATTTT
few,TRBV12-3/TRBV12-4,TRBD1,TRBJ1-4,CASSFQGGEKLFF,TGTGCCAGCAGTTTTCAGGGGGGTGAAAAACTGTTTTTT
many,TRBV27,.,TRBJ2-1,CASSLGRSSYNEQFF,TGTGCCAGCAGTTTAGGTCGTAGCTCCTACAATGAGCAGTTCTTC
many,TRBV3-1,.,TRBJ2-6,CASSQSKGPGVLTF,TGTGCCAGCAGCCAATCCAAGGGTCCAGGCGTCCTGACTTTC
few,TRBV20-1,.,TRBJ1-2,CSARDGGAFYGYTF,TGCAGTGCTAGAGATGGGGGGGCTTTCTATGGCTACACCTTC
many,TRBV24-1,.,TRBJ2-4,CATSHRARLAKNIQYF,TGTGCCACCAGCCACCGGGCTAGACTAGCCAAAAACATTCAGTACTTC
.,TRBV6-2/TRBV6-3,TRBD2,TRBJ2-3,CASSYFGSGGSDTQYF,TGTGCCAGCAGTTACTTCGGTAGCGGGGGATCAGATACGCAGTATTTT
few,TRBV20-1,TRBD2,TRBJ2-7,CSARGGSSYEQYF,TGCAGTGCTCGCGGGGGAAGCTCCTACGAGCAGTACTTC